This T cell receptor (beta chain) was found in a study of blood T cell repertoires in COVID-19. Study context: Whether acute or convalescent, the COVID-19 samples came from the United States, Italy and Spain. From T cells, B-cell-depleted T cells, or PBMCs came the material, which was cDNA or gDNA.

Germline V lookup: CDR1 MGHRA, CDR2 YSYEKL. V lost 0 bases, J lost 5 bases, and 8 bases stayed unmatched. This CDR3 has 16 amino acids. Assay: immunoSEQ multiplex PCR; the TCRdb copy retains only in-frame clones and omits some. The sample consists of a few hundred thousand clones, over 75% of them appearing once. What was sequenced was peripheral blood. The chain combines TRBV4-1 with TRBJ2-7, with 9 bases that match TRBD1. This TCR was recovered from a woman aged 60-70 years with acute or convalescent COVID-19. In DNA form, the CDR3 reads TGCGCCAGCAGCCAAGAGTCCGGGACAGGGTTCAACGAGCAGTACTTC. Translated, it gives CASSQESGTGFNEQYF.